This T cell receptor (beta chain) appears in the sequencing data of a study of T cell responses to AZD1222 COVID-19 vaccine (dated by TCRdb to about 2021). In terms of the full investigation: Because spike-specific TCR depth and breadth did not differ between the two schedules, AZD1222 recipients who got a second dose at roughly 4 weeks were pooled with those who got a second dose at roughly 12 weeks. Trial participants were enrolled into age subgroups of 18-55, 56-69 and 70-plus years, which contained about 150, 27 and 61 TCR-sequenced participants, respectively. TCR sequencing covered over 230 trial participants: 200 to 220 given two doses of AZD1222 and approximately 26 given two doses of MenACWY control vaccine.

Of note for this clone: The target of this receptor is not known. Base-call qualities are not available, and no considerably larger clone is one nucleotide away.

The CDR3 regions of human TCRbeta chains were analyzed by immunosequencing. Under the source paper's analysis protocol: TCRs in the repertoires were matched against a reference library of SARS-CoV-2-specific TCRs that had been generated with the MIRA antigen-specificity platform. Breadth was defined as the fraction of unique TCRs that were SARS-CoV-2-associated, and depth was defined as the fraction of total T cells that were SARS-CoV-2-associated. Each spike-specific TCR was assigned to its reactive spike region and to a CD4 or CD8 class using the MIRA data. Log10-transformed breadth and depth values were compared by one-way ANOVA with Sidak's multiple comparisons tests. TCRdb stores this immuneACCESS table with in-frame sequences only. Part of the clones is absent; in the studies checked, under half of the shortfall reflects unresolved V genes, and no reason is known for the rest. Clone size and the V and J calls come from that table; the DNA yielded D and trimming. This sample is represented by 100,000 to 150,000 clones; roughly nine tenths of them were singletons. About 7% of the sample is held by the ten biggest clonotypes.

The time point label for this specimen denotes: baseline before first vaccination. The vaccinee samples were drawn from two UK trials, COV001 and COV002, one of which was a single-blind randomized controlled phase 2/3 trial testing AZD1222 (ChAdOx1 nCoV-19) in healthy adults. For TCRbeta chain sequencing, PBMC samples from trial participants were taken at day 0 and at day 28 after the second dose. On the study overall, not on this receptor specifically: The vaccine-associated CD4 TCRs covered the entire spike protein, and the dominant responses fell in regions 160-218 and 743-854. Reportedly, almost half of the unique spike-specific TCRs recognized epitopes lying outside the regions that are mutated in the B.1.351 and B.1.1.7 variants. Because no day 14 peak-response samples were available, repertoires were characterized only after the peak T cell response. Participants were mostly white British, with more females than males. The authors suggested clonal diversity may have been underestimated. The 56-69-year group was small, and its depth increase did not reach significance, likely because of low power. Only a handful of AZD1222 recipients were SARS-CoV-2 seropositive at baseline, limiting conclusions about previously exposed vaccinees. After two AZD1222 doses, both the breadth and the depth of spike-specific TCRs were significantly higher than at day 0 and than in MenACWY recipients.

For CDR1 and CDR2, the germline V gene lists SGHRS and YFSETQ. Unmatched junction bases come to 7, with V trimmed by 0 bases and J by 5 bases. Measured from the cysteine to the phenylalanine, the CDR3 is 16 residues long. Only CDR3 DNA is held: 48 bases, read in frame from base 1. The chain links TRBV5-1 with TRBJ2-5; TRBD1 agrees with 10 junctional bases. The clonotype was recovered from an adult in good health. The input for sequencing was peripheral blood, taken on day 0 of AZD1222 vaccination. This receptor has the CDR3 CASSLAPGQGQETQYF. Read as DNA, the sequence is TGCGCCAGCAGCTTGGCCCCGGGACAGGGGCAGGAGACCCAGTACTTC.